This T cell receptor (beta chain) was obtained from a study of blood T cell repertoires in COVID-19. Study information: Samples taken during acute and convalescent COVID-19 were collected in the United States, Italy and Spain.

Authors' methods: Reference gene primer amplification gave estimated nucleated cell counts. The assay was immunoSEQ multiplex PCR, and TCRdb's table has in-frame clones only and misses some. That table is the source of V, J and clone size, and D and trimming were worked out from the DNA. The sample lists approximately 130,000 clones, 77% seen once, with around 20% in the top ten. This TCR was recovered from a man older than 75 with acute or convalescent COVID-19. The sample consisted of peripheral blood.

This CDR3 is CASSVVSGGAQETQYF. The CDR3 coding sequence is TGTGCCAGCAGCGTAGTCAGCGGGGGGGCACAAGAGACCCAGTACTTC. The chain employs TRBV9 and TRBJ2-5; 10 bases agree with TRBD2. Germline V gene lookup returns CDR1 SGDLS and CDR2 YYNGEE. V lost 0 bases to trimming and J lost 2 bases; unmatched junction nucleotides: 4. The CDR3 sequence is 16 residues long.